This paragraph covers one TCR beta chain sequence. This CDR3 contains 15 residues. CDR1 is MNHEY, CDR2 SVGAGI, per germline. V lost 0 bases and J 3 bases, leaving 9 bases between the germline ends. These data originate in a study of T cell changes during pregnancy in multiple sclerosis. TCRdb keeps only in-frame clones here, not all; method: immunoSEQ multiplex PCR. Among tens of thousands of clones listed, 90% were seen once. V is TRBV6-5 and J is TRBJ1-3; D remains ambiguous. The specimen comprised peripheral blood, sampled in the third trimester of pregnancy. The TCR originated in a female donor with multiple sclerosis, enrolled in a pregnancy study. CDR3 region: CASSYSNTYGNTIYF. The CDR3 DNA is TGTGCCAGCAGTTACTCAAATACCTATGGAAACACCATATATTTT.